The 3 T cell receptor beta chains below come from one sample, sequenced in a study of persistence of HIV-infected CD4 T cells. For these receptors, no antigen is known. Sequencing used immunoSEQ version 4 in survey mode. Sequencing used immunoSEQ multiplex PCR; TCRdb keeps in-frame clones, though not all of them. This table holds over 35,000 clones, 70% to 90% found once. This nonspecific control used anti-CD3/anti-CD28 bead stimulation of CD4+ T cells. Responding CD4+ T cells were sorted by upregulation of both CD40 ligand and CD69. The sample here was CD4+ T cells sorted from PBMCs after approximately 19-hour stimulation, taken from a patient who received antiretroviral therapy. Receptors were obtained from an adult man with HIV who was CMV-seropositive.

The V gene is TRBV11-1, the J gene TRBJ2-1; D is unclear. The CDR3 has 12 residues. Germline V lookup: CDR1 SGHAT, CDR2 FQDESV (reference sequence). The germline V and J ends were trimmed by 3 bases and 3 bases, with 3 bases remaining between them. For the CDR3, the DNA is TGTGCCAGCAGCTTCCGCTACAATGAGCAGTTCTTC. As protein: CASSFRYNEQFF.

The chain has TRBV7-6 and TRBJ2-1; D is unclear. In germline, CDR1 is SGHVS, CDR2 FNYEAQ. V was clipped by 3 bases and J by 5 bases, with 2 bases between them. The CDR3 is 11 amino acids. The CDR3 region has the DNA TGTGCCAGCAGCTTTCACAATGAGCAGTTCTTC. It specifies CASSFHNEQFF.

The chain joins TRBV21-1 to TRBJ1-5. TRBV21-1 corresponds to a pseudogene. There are 17 residues in the CDR3. CDR3 in amino acids: CASSSLSLLGGNQPQHF. The CDR3 DNA reads TGTGCCAGCAGCTCCCTCAGCCTGCTTGGCGGCAATCAGCCCCAGCATTTT.